This T cell receptor beta chain was captured in a study of shared clonotypes between healthy human individuals. This clone turned up a few times. Profiling relied on immunoSEQ multiplex PCR, and the TCRdb table lists in-frame clones only, not all of them. The data show about 730,000 clones, 72% seen once. What was sequenced was memory CD4+ T cells sorted from blood. Subset given: CD45RA-negative fraction. The TCR comes from a woman aged 25 to 39 in good health.

The CDR3 reads CASSFGLASETQYF. The CDR3 bases are TGCGCCAGCAGCTTCGGACTAGCCAGCGAGACCCAGTACTTC. V is TRBV5-1 and J is TRBJ2-5; TRBD2 matches at 8 bases. V lost 2 bases, J lost 5 bases, and 5 bases stayed unmatched. The V gene's germline CDR1 is SGHRS and CDR2 YFSETQ. The CDR3 spans 14 residues.